This TCR beta chain stems from a study of T cells after yellow fever vaccination. TCR cDNA was made by 5'RACE template switching, adding a universal primer site and UMIs. TCRdb reprocessed the 5' RACE reads with MiXCR, giving one entry per CDR3 protein. The sample has hundreds of thousands of distinct CDR3 sequences; under 20% are singletons. Trimming stripped 5 bases from V and 5 bases from J, with 12 bases between. The CDR3 length is 14 residues. CDR1 is SGHAT and CDR2 is FQNNGV in the germline V gene. On this clonotype: Its target is unknown.

Findings and limits, study-wide: The study noted that FACS-sorted repertoires could contain abundant clonotypes contaminating from the bulk population. By day 5 rather than day 15, the secondary response had peaked, though it was weaker.

The rearrangement joins TRBV11-2 to TRBJ2-2; D is undetermined. Sequenced here: PBMCs, sampled before the yellow fever booster vaccination. This TCR was recovered from a man aged 18 to 29 who received the YFV17D yellow fever vaccine. The CDR3 DNA reads as TGTGCCAGCAGCCCACCTACAGATACCGGGGAGCTGTTTTTT. Translating gives CASSPPTDTGELFF.